A single sample is the source of the 3 T cell receptor beta chains below, sequenced in a study of cytomegalovirus exposure and HLA in healthy donors. The PCR employed 60 Vbeta primers together with 13 Jbeta primers. Method: immunoSEQ multiplex PCR; TCRdb's copy keeps in-frame clones and lacks some. The table has nearly 110,000 clones, roughly 82% seen once; the top ten hold 2% to 3%. The sample was PBMCs. All receptors derive from a young man in good health and CMV-seropositive.

The rearrangement links TRBV4-1 to TRBJ2-7; D possibly corresponds to TRBD1 (6 bases). Germline V gives CDR1 MGHRA, CDR2 YSYEKL. V lost 1 base and J 0 bases, leaving 13 bases between the germline ends. This CDR3 spans 16 amino acids. The DNA for the CDR3 is TGCGCCAGCAGCCAAGGCTGGGGGCCAAGCTCCTACGAGCAGTACTTC. The encoded protein is CASSQGWGPSSYEQYF.

The rearrangement links TRBV19 to TRBJ2-1, with 12 bases matching TRBD2. The V and J ends lost 1 base and 3 bases, in that order; junction bases with no gene match: 4. The CDR3 loop spans 17 amino acids. The germline gives CDR1 LNHDA, CDR2 SQIVND (reference sequence). CDR3 DNA: TGTGCCAGTAGTATAGCCGCGACTAGCGGGGGCTACAATGAGCAGTTCTTC. It yields the protein CASSIAATSGGYNEQFF.

The chain has TRBV5-1 and TRBJ2-6; D gene uncertain. This CDR3 is built from 15 residues. Deletions cut 2 bases from V and 0 bases from J, with 6 bases between. The germline V gene encodes CDR1 SGHRS and CDR2 YFSETQ. DNA for the CDR3: TGCGCCAGCAGCTTTGGGCCCTCTGGGGCCAACGTCCTGACTTTC. Its translation is CASSFGPSGANVLTF.